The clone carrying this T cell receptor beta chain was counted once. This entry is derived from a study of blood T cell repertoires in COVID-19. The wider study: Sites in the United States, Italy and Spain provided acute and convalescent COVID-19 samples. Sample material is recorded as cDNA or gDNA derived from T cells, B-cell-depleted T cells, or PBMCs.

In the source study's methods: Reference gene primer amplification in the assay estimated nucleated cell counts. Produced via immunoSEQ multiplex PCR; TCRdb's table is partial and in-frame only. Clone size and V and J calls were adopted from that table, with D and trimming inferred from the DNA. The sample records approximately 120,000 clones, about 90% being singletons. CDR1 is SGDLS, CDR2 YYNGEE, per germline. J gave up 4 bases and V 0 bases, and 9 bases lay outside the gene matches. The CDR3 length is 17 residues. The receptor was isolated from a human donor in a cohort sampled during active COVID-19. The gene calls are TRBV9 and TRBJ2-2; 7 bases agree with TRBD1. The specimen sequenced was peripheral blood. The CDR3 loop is CASSVALQGMGTGELFF. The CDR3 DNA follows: TGTGCCAGCAGCGTAGCCCTACAGGGGATGGGCACCGGGGAGCTGTTTTTT.